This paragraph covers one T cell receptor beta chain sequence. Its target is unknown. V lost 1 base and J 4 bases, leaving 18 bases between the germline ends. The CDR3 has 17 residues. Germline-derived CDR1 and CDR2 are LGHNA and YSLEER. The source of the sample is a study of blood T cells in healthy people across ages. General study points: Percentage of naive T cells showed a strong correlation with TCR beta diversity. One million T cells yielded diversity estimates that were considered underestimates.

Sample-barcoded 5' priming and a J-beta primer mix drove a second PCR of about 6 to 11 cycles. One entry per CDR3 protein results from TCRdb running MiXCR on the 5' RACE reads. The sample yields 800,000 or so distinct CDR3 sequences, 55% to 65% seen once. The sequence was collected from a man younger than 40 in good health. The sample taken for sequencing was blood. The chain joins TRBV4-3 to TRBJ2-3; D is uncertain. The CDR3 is CASSQVGWPNGPDTQYF. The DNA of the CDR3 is TGCGCCAGCAGCCAAGTGGGGTGGCCCAATGGCCCAGATACGCAGTATTTT.